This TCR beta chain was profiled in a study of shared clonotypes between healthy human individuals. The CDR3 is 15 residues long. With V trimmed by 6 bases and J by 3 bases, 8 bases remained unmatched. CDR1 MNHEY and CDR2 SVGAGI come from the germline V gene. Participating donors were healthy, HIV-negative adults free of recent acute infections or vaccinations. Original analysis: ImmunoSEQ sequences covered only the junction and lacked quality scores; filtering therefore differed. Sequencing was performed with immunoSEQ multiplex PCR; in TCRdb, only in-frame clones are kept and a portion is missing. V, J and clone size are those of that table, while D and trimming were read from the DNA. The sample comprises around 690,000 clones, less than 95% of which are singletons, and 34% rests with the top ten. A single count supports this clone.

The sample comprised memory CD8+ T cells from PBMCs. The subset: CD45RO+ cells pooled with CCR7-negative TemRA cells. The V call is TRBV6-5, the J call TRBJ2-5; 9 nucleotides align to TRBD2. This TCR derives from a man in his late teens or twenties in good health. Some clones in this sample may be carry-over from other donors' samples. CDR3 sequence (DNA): TGTGCCAGCAGACACCCGACTAGCGGCGAAGAGACCCAGTACTTC. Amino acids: CASRHPTSGEETQYF.